The clone carrying this TCR beta chain has only a few counts. Its antigen is currently unknown. These data come from a study of shared clonotypes between healthy human individuals. The study's findings and limits: It was anticipated that sequencing depth would influence how many clonotypes donors shared. Non-shared clonotypes showed lower generation probabilities than clonotypes common to all four donors.

Both subsets, CD45RA+ naive and CD45RA-negative memory, were split from the CD4+ cells. With 5 bases removed from V and 1 base from J, the gap between germline ends came to 9 bases. Per germline, CDR1 MNHNS and CDR2 SASEGT. CDR3 length: 14 amino acids. Genomic DNA from each subset was divided evenly over several immunoSEQ plates. Method: immunoSEQ multiplex PCR; TCRdb's copy keeps in-frame clones and lacks some. The sample records about 610,000 clones, about 97% being singletons. The rearrangement links TRBV6-1 to TRBJ1-5, with D possibly being TRBD1 (5 bases). The sequence derives from a woman in her 30s in good health. Sequencing was carried out using naive CD4+ T cells sorted from blood. Subset defined: CD45RA+ positively selected. CDR3 residues: CASSKRGSNQPQHF. The CDR3 DNA reads as TGTGCCAGCAGTAAAAGGGGCAGCAATCAGCCCCAGCATTTT.